These 32 T cell receptor beta chains share one sample of origin, sequenced in a study of neurological immune-mediated disorders. One entry per CDR3 protein, called by TCRdb with MiXCR from the 5' RACE reads. The table has 55,000 to 65,000 distinct CDR3 sequences, 3.5% to 4.5% seen once. The sample taken for sequencing was PBMCs. Receptors originate from a woman aged 50 to 60 with multiple sclerosis.

This clonotype was seen many times. V usage is TRBV6-2 or TRBV6-3 and J usage is TRBJ1-4; no definite D call. The germline V gene has CDR1 MNHEY and CDR2 SVGEGT. Trimming left V 2 bases short and J 10 bases short, with 11 bases between. This CDR3 comprises 13 residues. The CDR3 reads CASSYDGHGKLFF. Here the CDR3 DNA reads TGTGCCAGCAGTTACGACGGGCACGGAAAACTGTTTTTT.

Ten or more counts support this clonotype. The V call is TRBV7-6, the J call TRBJ2-3; D is possibly TRBD1 (6 bases). The CDR3 has 15 amino acids. V was clipped by 7 bases and J by 5 bases, with 19 bases between them. The germline V gene encodes CDR1 SGHVS and CDR2 FNYEAQ. Here the CDR3 reads CASNLTQGRVDTQYF. The CDR3 DNA reads as TGTGCCAGCAACCTGACTCAGGGGCGGGTAGATACGCAGTATTTT.

This clonotype occurred many times. This chain links TRBV5-1 with TRBJ1-1; perhaps TRBD1 as D (5 bases). From germline, CDR1 is SGHRS and CDR2 YFSETQ. The CDR3 extends over 15 amino acids. The V end was cut by 1 base, the J end by 5 bases, with 15 bases between. The CDR3 spells CASSLNEGRRTEAFF. The CDR3, as DNA: TGCGCCAGCAGCTTGAACGAGGGGCGACGGACTGAAGCTTTCTTT.

This clonotype was found a few times. This chain connects TRBV7-2 to TRBJ2-3; 11 nucleotides match TRBD2. The J segment lost 5 bases and the V segment lost 4 bases, leaving 5 bases of the junction unmatched. The CDR3 is 15 amino acids. CDR1 SGHTA and CDR2 FQGNSA come from the germline V gene. CDR3 nucleotide sequence: TGTGCCAGCAGCTCACTAGCGGGAGAAGTAGATACGCAGTATTTT. Protein product: CASSSLAGEVDTQYF.

This clonotype was seen many times. The genes are TRBV5-1 and TRBJ1-4; D remains ambiguous. Germline CDR1 SGHRS, CDR2 YFSETQ. CDR3 size: 15 residues. V lost 0 bases to trimming and J lost 7 bases, with 13 bases between them. The CDR3 nucleotides read TGCGCCAGCAGCTTGGAGGGCCAGAAGAGTGAAAAACTGTTTTTT. It specifies CASSLEGQKSEKLFF.

The rearrangement joins TRBV12-2 to TRBJ2-1; TRBD2 is taken as the D call from the table, unchecked against the DNA. TRBV12-2 counts as a pseudogene. The CDR3 contains 14 residues. The CDR3 bases are TGTGCAAGTCGCTCCCTAATAGCGATCGATGAGCAGTTCTTC. It yields the protein CASRSLIAIDEQFF.

Many counts were recorded for this clonotype. This chain links TRBV2 with TRBJ1-5; D is possibly TRBD1 (6 bases). The CDR3 loop spans 14 amino acids. Deletions cut 4 bases from V and 2 bases from J, with 9 bases between. Germline V gene data show CDR1 as SNHLY and CDR2 as FYNNEI. The CDR3 DNA reads as TGTGCCAGCAGTGCAGCAGGGGGCAATCAGCCCCAGCATTTT. It encodes CASSAAGGNQPQHF.

This clonotype was picked up many times. The chain joins TRBV5-6 to TRBJ2-7; 7 bases are shared with TRBD1. Per germline, CDR1 SGHDT and CDR2 YYEEEE. V was pared by 4 bases and J by 5 bases, with 15 bases of the junction left unmatched. CDR3 size: 16 residues. The CDR3 reads CASSPVTGLSADEQYF. The CDR3 region has the DNA TGTGCCAGCAGCCCAGTGACAGGGCTTTCCGCGGACGAGCAGTACTTC.

The V gene is TRBV9, the J gene TRBJ1-1; TRBD1 is a possible D gene (6 bases). The germline V and J ends were trimmed by 6 bases and 1 base, with 16 bases remaining between them. The CDR3 length is 15 residues. Germline V gene data show CDR1 as SGDLS and CDR2 as YYNGEE. The CDR3 loop reads CASNFLGQTNTEAFF. CDR3 DNA sequence: TGTGCCAGCAACTTCCTCGGACAGACGAACACTGAAGCTTTCTTT. The full variable domain, rest sourced from reference TRBV9 and TRBJ1-1, is DSGVTQTPKHLITATGQRVTLRCSPRSGDLSVYWYQQSLDQGLQFLIQYYNGEERAKGNILERFSAQQFPDLHSELNLSSLELGDSALYFCASNFLGQTNTEAFFGQGTRLTVV.

This clonotype has ten or more counts. The genes are TRBV20-1 and TRBJ2-7; 12 nucleotides agree with TRBD2. Germline V gene data show CDR1 as DFQATT and CDR2 as SNEGSKA (reference sequence). The CDR3 extends over 14 amino acids. V lost 5 bases to trimming and J lost 6 bases; unmatched junction nucleotides: 8. Written as DNA, the CDR3 is TGCAGTGCTGCCGGACTAGCGGGACACTCCGAGCAGTACTTC. This gives the protein CSAAGLAGHSEQYF.

The rearrangement joins TRBV12-5 to TRBJ2-1; TRBD1 matches at 9 bases. Germline CDR1 is LGHNT and CDR2 is FRNRAP. CDR3 size: 18 residues. Unmatched junction bases numbered 11, after V lost 5 bases and J lost 0 bases. This CDR3 is CASGRAWTGVGSYNEQFF. CDR3 DNA: TGTGCTAGTGGTAGAGCCTGGACAGGGGTGGGCTCCTACAATGAGCAGTTCTTC.

In this sample, this clonotype turned up many times. The V and J genes are TRBV12-3 or TRBV12-4 and TRBJ2-3, with D uncertain. The CDR3 loop spans 15 amino acids. V shed 1 base and J shed 0 bases, with 8 bases lying between them. CDR3 amino acids: CASSLDIPSTDTQYF. In DNA, the CDR3 is TGTGCCAGCAGTTTAGACATTCCTAGCACAGATACGCAGTATTTT.

This clonotype was seen many times. The rearrangement joins TRBV12-3 or TRBV12-4 to TRBJ2-4; D is perhaps TRBD1 or TRBD2 (5 bases each). CDR3 length: 14 residues. The V gene lost 6 bases and the J gene lost 0 bases, with 9 bases spanning the gap. CDR3 nucleotide sequence: TGTGCCAGCAGGGGGACCTTAGCCAAAAACATTCAGTACTTC. The encoded protein is CASRGTLAKNIQYF.

There are many counts of this clonotype. This sequence joins TRBV12-3 or TRBV12-4 and TRBJ1-5; TRBD1 agrees at 11 bases. V shed 6 bases and J 7 bases; nucleotides not matched to a gene: 8. The CDR3 loop spans 15 amino acids. For the CDR3, the DNA is TGTGCCAGCAGCCTCGGGACAGGGGGGTCACAGCCCCAGCATTTT. Protein product: CASSLGTGGSQPQHF.

In its sample, this clonotype was seen many times. The V and J genes are TRBV12-3 or TRBV12-4 and TRBJ2-7; the D is unclear. The CDR3 contains 13 residues. Trimming shortened V by 5 bases and J by 7 bases, and 15 bases separated the two germline ends. CDR3 sequence (DNA): TGTGCCAGCAGTCTGAGTTGGGCGAGGGAGCAGTACTTC. Translating gives CASSLSWAREQYF.

This clonotype was counted only a few times. This chain connects TRBV5-1 to TRBJ1-1; tentatively, D is TRBD1 (5 bases). This CDR3 contains 15 residues. With 4 bases removed from V and 7 bases from J, the gap between germline ends came to 20 bases. Germline values: CDR1 SGHRS, CDR2 YFSETQ. The CDR3 DNA sequence: TGCGCCAGCAGCCAGATAGGGGCGAGTAGTGTTGAAGCTTTCTTT. This gives the protein CASSQIGASSVEAFF. The full variable domain, in which reference TRBV5-1 and TRBJ1-1 provide the parts outside the CDR3, is KAGVTQTPRYLIKTRGQQVTLSCSPISGHRSVSWYQQTPGQGLQFLFEYFSETQRNKGNFPGRFSGRQFSNSRSEMNVSTLELGDSALYLCASSQIGASSVEAFFGQGTRLTVV.

This clonotype was picked up many times. The rearrangement links TRBV5-6 to TRBJ2-5, with 12 bases that match TRBD2. The junction had 5 bases not matched to a gene; V was cut back by 3 bases and J by 2 bases. CDR3 length: 16 amino acids. Germline V lookup: CDR1 SGHDT, CDR2 YYEEEE. CDR3 sequence reads: CASSWLTSGSQETQYF. The CDR3 DNA is TGTGCCAGCAGCTGGTTGACTAGCGGGAGTCAAGAGACCCAGTACTTC.

This clonotype was picked up many times. The CDR3 bases are TGCGCCAGCAGCCAAGATACGCGGGGCCATACTTTCTATGGCTACACCTTC. Its protein product is CASSQDTRGHTFYGYTF. V is TRBV4-3 and J is TRBJ1-2; tentatively, D is TRBD1 (5 bases). With 0 bases removed from V and 4 bases from J, the gap between germline ends came to 18 bases. The CDR3 runs to 17 residues. Per germline, CDR1 LGHNA and CDR2 YSLEER.

This clonotype came up many times. This chain links TRBV7-8 with TRBJ1-1; D not resolved. Trimming stripped 5 bases from V and 0 bases from J, with 7 bases between. The germline gives CDR1 SGHVS, CDR2 FQNEAQ. The CDR3 length is 13 residues. The CDR3 DNA reads as TGTGCCAGCAGCCCGGCTATGAACACTGAAGCTTTCTTT. Amino acid sequence: CASSPAMNTEAFF.

This clonotype was observed at least ten times. J is TRBJ2-2 and V is TRBV9, with D perhaps TRBD2 (5 bases). This CDR3 spans 13 amino acids. The V and J ends lost 6 bases and 8 bases respectively, with 14 bases between them. Germline V lookup: CDR1 SGDLS, CDR2 YYNGEE. The CDR3 spells CASTFGVEGELFF. As DNA, the CDR3 is TGTGCCAGCACCTTCGGGGTAGAAGGGGAGCTGTTTTTT.

This clonotype was detected ten times or more. The chain uses TRBV4-2 and TRBJ2-3; possibly TRBD1 for D (5 bases). V was pared by 1 base and J by 4 bases, with 9 bases between. CDR3 length equals 14 residues. The germline CDR1 and CDR2 sequences are LGHNA and YNFKEQ. The CDR3 DNA reads TGTGCCAGCAGCCAAGGGGGCCAATCAGATACGCAGTATTTT. Amino acids: CASSQGGQSDTQYF.

This clonotype has a count of ten or more. V and J are TRBV20-1 and TRBJ2-7, with TRBD2 as a possible D gene (5 bases). V was trimmed by 3 bases and J by 3 bases, leaving 12 bases between them. Germline CDR1 DFQATT, CDR2 SNEGSKA (reference sequence). CDR3 size: 13 residues. The CDR3 is CSASSSLVYEQYF. The CDR3 DNA reads as TGCAGTGCTAGCTCTAGCTTAGTCTACGAGCAGTACTTC.

This clonotype was detected ten times or more. This sequence joins TRBV20-1 and TRBJ1-1, with D hard to call. The CDR3 has 12 residues. Germline V CDR1 and CDR2: DFQATT, SNEGSKA (reference sequence). The germline V and J ends were trimmed by 7 bases and 0 bases, with 9 bases remaining between them. CDR3 residues: CSVAVLNTEAFF. The CDR3 DNA sequence: TGCAGTGTTGCGGTTCTGAACACTGAAGCTTTCTTT.

The rearrangement links TRBV7-2 to TRBJ2-1; 7 bases agree with TRBD2. CDR1 and CDR2 from the germline V gene are SGHTA and FQGNSA. The CDR3 extends over 16 amino acids. J was trimmed by 6 bases and V by 1 base; bases with no gene match: 9. The CDR3 sequence is CASSLVGGRVGNEQFF. The CDR3 coding sequence is TGTGCCAGCAGCTTAGTCGGCGGGAGAGTCGGCAATGAGCAGTTCTTC.

This clonotype was observed many times. The gene calls are TRBV28 and TRBJ2-7, with 11 bases that match TRBD2. The germline gives CDR1 MDHEN, CDR2 SYDVKM. The trim removed 6 bases at V and 0 bases at J, leaving 4 bases unmatched. CDR3 size: 15 residues. This CDR3 is CASSSLAGVSYEQYF. As DNA, the CDR3 is TGTGCCAGCAGCTCACTAGCGGGAGTCTCCTACGAGCAGTACTTC.

This clonotype was recorded many times. The genes are TRBV12-3 or TRBV12-4 and TRBJ2-6; D unclear. The CDR3 runs 15 residues. Trimming pared 6 bases from V and 4 bases from J, leaving 13 bases between. For the CDR3, the DNA is TGTGCCAGCAGCTACGGATCCCAGGGGGCCAACGTCCTGACTTTC. Translated: CASSYGSQGANVLTF.

This clonotype has at least ten counts. This chain connects TRBV5-1 to TRBJ2-2; 7 bases line up with TRBD1. V trimming: 3 bases; J trimming: 2 bases; junction bases outside the gene matches: 4. This CDR3 comprises 15 residues. Germline CDR1 and CDR2: SGHRS and YFSETQ. CDR3 in DNA: TGCGCCAGCAGCTCAACAGGGGATAACACCGGGGAGCTGTTTTTT. Its protein product is CASSSTGDNTGELFF.

This clonotype appeared many times. V and J are TRBV7-9 and TRBJ2-7; no reliable D call. The CDR3 has 13 amino acids. Germline V gives CDR1 SEHNR, CDR2 FQNEAQ (reference sequence). Trimming stripped 0 bases from V and 5 bases from J, with 8 bases between. This CDR3 reads CASSLAWADEQYF. CDR3 sequence (DNA): TGTGCCAGCAGCTTAGCATGGGCGGACGAGCAGTACTTC. The full variable domain, its missing parts supplied by reference TRBV7-9 and TRBJ2-7, is DTGVSQNPRHKITKRGQNVTFRCDPISEHNRLYWYRQTLGQGPEFLTYFQNEAQLEKSRLLSDRFSAERPKGSFSTLEIQRTEQGDSAMYLCASSLAWADEQYFGPGTRLTVT.

To note about this clonotype: Possible read error: a much larger clone is one base away. This chain joins TRBV5-6 and TRBJ2-3; no definite D call. This CDR3 comprises 14 residues. V gave up 2 bases and J gave up 2 bases, with 9 bases separating them. Germline V gives CDR1 SGHDT, CDR2 YYEEEE. The CDR3 DNA reads TGTGCCAGCAGCTTCAGGCTTACCACAGATACGCAGTATTTT. It encodes CASSFRLTTDTQYF.

This clonotype was seen at least ten times. V and J are TRBV20-1 and TRBJ2-5; D call uncertain. Germline CDR1 reads DFQATT; CDR2 reads SNEGSKA (reference sequence). V lost 2 bases to trimming and J lost 4 bases, with 8 bases between them. The CDR3 loop spans 12 amino acids. CDR3 amino acids: CSARQSGETQYF. The DNA for the CDR3 is TGCAGTGCTAGACAATCCGGAGAGACCCAGTACTTC.

This clonotype was observed at least ten times. The genes are TRBV7-2 and TRBJ1-3; possibly TRBD1 for D (6 bases). The germline gives CDR1 SGHTA, CDR2 FQGNSA. This CDR3 has 15 amino acids. V gave up 5 bases and J gave up 2 bases, with 13 bases separating them. The CDR3 DNA is TGTGCCAGCAGCCTATCAACAGGGACTGGAAACACCATATATTTT. Protein: CASSLSTGTGNTIYF.

This clonotype came up many times. The genes are TRBV20-1 and TRBJ1-5; D is unresolved. V was pared by 6 bases and J by 8 bases, with 20 bases between. CDR3 length: 14 residues. CDR1 DFQATT and CDR2 SNEGSKA come from the germline V gene (reference sequence). CDR3: CSASPQALAEPQHF. For the CDR3, the DNA is TGCAGTGCCTCCCCCCAGGCCCTGGCGGAGCCCCAGCATTTT.